This T cell receptor (beta chain) was sequenced in a study of CD8 T cells in ankylosing spondylitis. General study findings and limits: Some motif variants had been reported before (in reactive arthritis synovial fluid and blood). Ankylosing spondylitis blood seemed to carry a telltale TCR beta motif made of fewer than 10 highly homologous variants. Matched synovial fluid from ankylosing spondylitis patients was reported to be enriched for disease-linked clones.

Molecular-barcoded quantitative 5'-RACE produced these TCR beta libraries. TCRdb analysed the 5' RACE reads with MiXCR anew, one entry per CDR3 protein. The sample yields approximately 220,000 distinct CDR3 sequences, about 10% seen once. With V trimmed by 6 bases and J by 4 bases, 6 bases remained unmatched. CDR1 is SNHLY and CDR2 is FYNNEI in the germline V gene. This CDR3 contains 15 residues. This clonotype occurred a few times. As yet, its antigen is unknown. The source is a male donor with ankylosing spondylitis or in good health (not recorded which). The chain has TRBV2 and TRBJ2-1, with 10 bases that match TRBD1. Sequenced sample: blood, either unsorted or a sorted T cell fraction (not recorded which). The CDR3 is CASSTLDRGYNEQFF. In DNA, the CDR3 is TGTGCCAGCAGCACCCTGGACAGGGGGTACAATGAGCAGTTCTTC.